This paragraph covers one T cell receptor (beta chain) sequence. The data originate from a study of radiation and T cells in renal cell carcinoma. The CDR3 has 14 amino acids. V lost 2 bases to trimming and J lost 1 base, with 11 bases between them. Germline V gene data show CDR1 as SQVTM and CDR2 as ANQGSEA. Time point specified: blood 2 weeks post-SBRT. Documented treatment: 15 Gy SBRT to primary tumor, nephrectomy 4 weeks later. Clones were read by immunoSEQ multiplex PCR, and TCRdb kept only the in-frame ones, dropping some. The repertoire has 150,000 to 180,000 clones, approximately 86% of them found once; the top ten carry 10% to 15%.

This sequence joins TRBV29-1 and TRBJ2-5; D gene uncertain. The specimen was blood, collected from a patient whose treatment included radiotherapy and nephrectomy. This sequence was found in a woman between 45 and 65 years old with renal cell carcinoma. DNA of the CDR3: TGCAGCGTTGAAATCGGAACATTCCAAGAGACCCAGTACTTC. This gives the protein CSVEIGTFQETQYF.